Presented here are 4 T cell receptor beta chains from one specimen sequenced in a study of early T cells in non-severe SARS-CoV-2 infection. TCRdb called the 5' RACE reads again in MiXCR, with one record for every CDR3 protein. The data show over 30,000 distinct CDR3 sequences, approximately 5.1% seen once. Material: whole blood, obtained at baseline. These receptors were obtained from an adult who was a healthcare worker with PCR-confirmed SARS-CoV-2 infection or an uninfected control (not recorded which).

This clonotype was seen a few times. The V and J genes are TRBV7-8 and TRBJ2-2, with 12 bases matching TRBD2. The germline V gene encodes CDR1 SGHVS and CDR2 FQNEAQ. The CDR3 spans 17 residues. V was pared by 5 bases and J by 3 bases, with 7 bases of the junction left unmatched. The CDR3 nucleotides are TGTGCCAGCAGCCCGAGGACTAGCGGGAAGGACACCGGGGAGCTGTTTTTT. Translation: CASSPRTSGKDTGELFF.

The chain links TRBV11-2 to TRBJ2-7; D unresolved. CDR3 length equals 13 residues. The germline V gene encodes CDR1 SGHAT and CDR2 FQNNGV. Trimming removed 2 bases at V and 2 bases at J, with 7 bases between. In DNA form, the CDR3 reads TGTGCCAGCAGCTTATTTACCCCCTACGAGCAGTACGTC. Protein: CASSLFTPYEQYV.

This clonotype was seen at least ten times. The chain recombines TRBV4-2 with TRBJ2-3, with D uncertain. Germline values: CDR1 LGHNA, CDR2 YNFKEQ. The CDR3 is made up of 15 amino acids. V lost 0 bases, J lost 4 bases, and 11 bases lay in between. Here the CDR3 reads CASSQDWFGADTQYF. CDR3 nucleotide sequence: TGTGCCAGCAGCCAAGATTGGTTTGGCGCAGATACGCAGTATTTT.

This clonotype was counted ten times or more. V gene TRBV7-2 combines with J gene TRBJ2-1, with D possibly matching TRBD2 (5 bases). Germline values: CDR1 SGHTA, CDR2 FQGNSA. The CDR3 covers 16 residues. Trimming stripped 2 bases from V and 5 bases from J, with 16 bases between. CDR3 in DNA: TGTGCCAGCAGCTTAAGGGAAACTAGATGGGACAATGAGCAGTTCTTC. This codes for CASSLRETRWDNEQFF. Using reference TRBV7-2 and TRBJ2-1 for the parts outside the CDR3, the full variable domain is GAGVSQSPSNKVTEKGKDVELRCDPISGHTALYWYRQSLGQGLEFLIYFQGNSAPDKSGLPSDRFSAERTGGSVSTLTIQRTQQEDSAVYLCASSLRETRWDNEQFFGPGTRLTVL.